Each of the 13 T cell receptor gamma chains below was sequenced from the same sample in a study of human gamma delta and Vdelta1 T cells (dated by TCRdb to the late 2010s). Library preparation used PCR. The sequencer was an Illumina MiSeq. TCRdb called clones afresh from the public reads with CATT; identical DNA rows were later merged. The sample yields roughly 10,000 gamma-chain clones; around 42% were counted once. Roughly 2.4% of the sample is held by the ten biggest clonotypes. These receptors' antigens are unknown. Sequenced material: Vdelta1 gamma-delta T cells from blood grown in culture (DOT cells). The cell subset or site label of this sample denotes: Delta One T cells, in vitro expanded/differentiated Vd1+ gamma-delta T cells. Receptors originate from a human donor in good health.

In its sample, this clone was seen a few times. This chain links TRGV2 with TRGJ1 or TRGJ2. Trimming removed 3 bases from V and 4 bases from J; junction bases left unmatched: 6. CDR1 EGSNGY and CDR2 YDSYNSKV come from the germline V gene. There are 13 residues in the CDR3. The DNA for the CDR3 is TGTGCCACCTGGGACCCCCTCTATTATAAGAAACTCTTT. This encodes CATWDPLYYKKLF.

This rearrangement joins TRGV3 to TRGJP2. This CDR3 spans 14 amino acids. The germline V gene encodes CDR1 VTNTFY and CDR2 YDVSTARD (reference sequence). With V trimmed by 6 bases and J by 0 bases, 4 bases remained unmatched. This CDR3 reads CATWIYSSDWIKTF. The CDR3 nucleotides read TGTGCCACCTGGATTTATAGTAGTGATTGGATCAAGACGTTT.

This clone was seen more than once but under ten times. The J gene is TRGJ1 or TRGJ2, the V gene TRGV3. There are 13 residues in the CDR3. The junction had 3 bases not matched to a gene; V was cut back by 1 base and J by 3 bases. From germline, CDR1 is VTNTFY and CDR2 YDVSTARD (reference sequence). The CDR3 protein is CATWDSRYYKKLF. The CDR3, as DNA: TGTGCCACCTGGGACAGCCGTTATTATAAGAAACTCTTT.

V and J are TRGV9 and TRGJ1 or TRGJ2. This CDR3 has 14 amino acids. The ends lost 2 bases at V and 3 bases at J; junction bases unmatched: 7. Germline-derived CDR1 and CDR2 are GITISATS and ISYDGTV (reference sequence). The CDR3 nucleotides read TGTGCCTTGTGGGAGGGTCCAATTTATTATAAGAAACTCTTT. Its protein is CALWEGPIYYKKLF.

Concerning this clone itself: Other nucleotide sequences in the sample specify the same CDR3. The chain joins TRGV9 to TRGJ1 or TRGJ2. This CDR3 spans 14 amino acids. Germline assignment: CDR1 GITISATS and CDR2 ISYDGTV (reference sequence). Trimming took 0 bases from V and 0 from J; bases not matched to a gene: 2. CDR3 bases: TGTGCCTTGTGGGAGGTGCAGAATTATTATAAGAAACTCTTT. Its translation: CALWEVQNYYKKLF.

On this clone itself: Other DNA sequences in the sample encode the same CDR3. V usage is TRGV2 and J usage is TRGJP2. Germline lookup yields CDR1 EGSNGY and CDR2 YDSYNSKV. There are 15 residues in the CDR3. V shed 1 base, J shed 0 bases, and the junction held 2 bases outside the gene matches. This CDR3 reads CATWDGYSSDWIKTF. For the CDR3, the DNA is TGTGCCACCTGGGACGGCTATAGTAGTGATTGGATCAAGACGTTT.

The chain recombines TRGV5 with TRGJP2. Trimming at V came to 0 bases and at J to 11 bases, leaving 6 bases not matched to a gene. This CDR3 contains 13 residues. Germline V CDR1 and CDR2: VINAFY, YDVSNSKD. Written as DNA, the CDR3 is TGTGCCACCTGGGACAGGCCAAAATGGATCAAGACGTTT. Translating it yields CATWDRPKWIKTF.

This clone was found a few times. At the DNA level, this CDR3 is encoded by other sequences in the same sample as well. V gene TRGV8 combines with J gene TRGJP2. CDR1 and CDR2 (germline): VENAVY, YDSYNSRV. There are 15 residues in the CDR3. After removal of 0 bases from V and 3 bases from J, the junction contained 4 bases not matched to a gene. The CDR3 DNA is TGTGCCACCTGGGATAGGCGTGGTAGTGATTGGATCAAGACGTTT. It specifies CATWDRRGSDWIKTF.

V is TRGV9 and J is TRGJP. The germline CDR1 and CDR2 sequences are GITISATS and ISYDGTV (reference sequence). V lost 9 bases and J lost 7; bases outside the gene matches: 3. This CDR3 has 13 amino acids. Here the CDR3 reads CALPELGKKIKVF. The CDR3, as DNA: TGTGCCTTGCCTGAGTTGGGCAAAAAAATCAAGGTATTT.

This clone has just a few counts. It may be a read error: a sequence one base away is much more abundant. The sample holds other DNA sequences that translate to the same CDR3. The chain has TRGV4 and TRGJ1 or TRGJ2. Germline loops: CDR1 EGSTGY, CDR2 YDSYTSSV. The CDR3 loop spans 11 amino acids. The trim removed 5 bases at V and 3 bases at J, leaving 1 base unmatched. The CDR3 region has the DNA TGTGCCACCTGGGCTTATTATAAGAAACTCTTT. This encodes CATWAYYKKLF.

Only a few counts were recorded for this clone. The chain links TRGV9 to TRGJ1 or TRGJ2. CDR1 is GITISATS and CDR2 is ISYDGTV in the germline V gene (reference sequence). The CDR3 loop spans 15 amino acids. The J segment lost 0 bases and the V segment lost 2 bases, leaving 7 bases of the junction unmatched. CDR3 nucleotides: TGTGCCTTGTGGGAGGGGAGATCGAATTATTATAAGAAACTCTTT. Translation gives CALWEGRSNYYKKLF.

The chain employs TRGV4 and TRGJP2. V was clipped by 3 bases and J by 6 bases; unmatched bases: 4. Germline-derived CDR1 and CDR2 are EGSTGY and YDSYTSSV. The CDR3 covers 13 residues. The CDR3 reads CATWDWGDWIKTF. The CDR3 bases are TGTGCCACCTGGGATTGGGGTGATTGGATCAAGACGTTT.

This chain joins TRGV3 and TRGJ1 or TRGJ2. Germline CDR1 reads VTNTFY; CDR2 reads YDVSTARD (reference sequence). Germline trimming cut 3 bases from V and 3 bases from J; bases unmatched to any gene: 11. The CDR3 has 15 amino acids. The CDR3 DNA sequence: TGTGCCACCTGGGACTCCTCGCCCTTTTATTATAAGAAACTCTTT. Its translation is CATWDSSPFYYKKLF.